The present TCR beta chain was sequenced within a study of shared clonotypes between healthy human individuals. Study as a whole: Participating donors consisted of a couple of women and a few men aged 18 to 49. Study observations and caveats: Naive CD4 clonotypes overlapped across a few donors at approximately 5%.

The germline V and J ends were trimmed by 3 bases and 7 bases, with 13 bases remaining between them. The CDR3 extends over 13 amino acids. Germline lookup yields CDR1 SGHRS and CDR2 YFSETQ. The authors ran the assay at deep level. Generated by immunoSEQ multiplex PCR, the TCRdb table keeps only in-frame clones and is missing some. The sample gives over 1.4 million clones, around 97% of which show up once; about 1.2% is in the top ten. Each donor was a Caucasian adult residing in Nashville, Tennessee. A remark on this clone: Its target is not known.

Source material: naive CD4+ T cells sorted from blood. Subset indicated: CD45RA+ positively selected. The source is a man aged 25-40 years in good health. The chain couples TRBV5-1 to TRBJ1-2; no reliable D call. CDR3 nucleotides: TGCGCCAGCAGCTCACACAGCATTGGTGGCTACACCTTC. Translating it yields CASSSHSIGGYTF.